What follows are 25 T cell receptor beta chains derived from one specimen sequenced in a study of CD8+ T cells in alopecia areata. It was cDNA, reverse transcribed from extracted RNA, that served as the sequencing template. The method was immunoSEQ multiplex PCR; TCRdb's version includes in-frame clones alone and lacks a portion of them. The data contain a few hundred thousand clones, about 58% of them singletons. Indicated treatment: oral pan-JAK inhibitor, 5-10 mg twice daily. The sequences come from CD4+ T cells sorted from blood, collected at week 4, from a patient treated with tofacitinib. The receptor source for this set is a human donor with alopecia areata.

The sample holds one count of this clone. The chain combines TRBV7-6 with TRBJ1-2; tentatively, D is TRBD1 (6 bases). This CDR3 comprises 13 residues. The V and J ends lost 8 bases and 7 bases respectively, with 17 bases between them. CDR1 SGHVS and CDR2 FNYEAQ come from the germline V gene. The CDR3 reads CASGGWGASGYTF. Here the CDR3 DNA reads TGTGCCAGCGGTGGATGGGGGGCAAGTGGCTACACCTTC.

The CDR3 sequence: CSVENDSLHGYTF. The DNA of the CDR3 is TGCAGCGTTGAAAATGACAGTCTACATGGCTACACCTTC. The J gene is TRBJ1-2, the V gene TRBV29-1; weak D call: TRBD1 (5 bases). The germline V gene has CDR1 SQVTM and CDR2 ANQGSEA. The CDR3 has 13 amino acids. V was clipped by 2 bases and J by 6 bases, with 13 bases between them.

V usage is TRBV5-6 and J usage is TRBJ2-7; D tentatively fits TRBD1 or TRBD2 (5 bases each). CDR1 SGHDT and CDR2 YYEEEE come from the germline V gene. Deletions cut 3 bases from V and 3 bases from J, with 13 bases between. CDR3 length: 14 residues. The CDR3 here is CASSSGTANYEQYF. Here the CDR3 DNA reads TGTGCCAGCAGCTCCGGGACGGCCAACTACGAGCAGTACTTC.

CDR3 DNA sequence: TGTGCCAGCAGCTGGGGGGTAAACACTGAAGCTTTCTTT. Amino acid sequence: CASSWGVNTEAFF. This rearrangement joins TRBV5-6 to TRBJ1-1; weak D call: TRBD1 (5 bases). The V and J ends lost 3 bases and 2 bases respectively, with 8 bases between them. Germline values: CDR1 SGHDT, CDR2 YYEEEE. The CDR3 spans 13 residues.

This clone has only a few counts. The J gene is TRBJ2-3, the V gene TRBV7-3; D is possibly TRBD2 (5 bases). The CDR3 sequence is 14 residues long. V was pared by 9 bases and J by 0 bases, with 13 bases between. The V gene's germline CDR1 is SGHTA and CDR2 FQGTGA. The CDR3 region is CASVSRGSTDTQYF. The CDR3, as DNA: TGTGCCAGTGTCTCGAGAGGGAGCACAGATACGCAGTATTTT.

In the case of this clone: Other DNA sequences from this sample encode an identical CDR3 as well. This chain links TRBV29-1 with TRBJ1-2; TRBD1 might be the D (6 bases). Germline CDR1 reads SQVTM; CDR2 reads ANQGSEA. The V gene lost 4 bases and the J gene lost 4 bases, with 13 bases spanning the gap. The CDR3 is 13 amino acids. The chain's CDR3 is CSVVGTGFYGYTF. DNA for the CDR3: TGCAGCGTTGTAGGTACAGGGTTCTATGGCTACACCTTC.

The V gene is TRBV16, the J gene TRBJ2-3; D gene unclear. Trimming removed 1 base from V and 2 bases from J, with 7 bases in between. In germline, CDR1 is KGHSY, CDR2 FQNENV. The CDR3 has 14 residues. CDR3 sequence reads: CASSQLTYTDTQYF. The CDR3 nucleotides read TGTGCCAGCAGCCAATTAACTTACACAGATACGCAGTATTTT.

The gene calls are TRBV30 and TRBJ1-1; the D gene is possibly TRBD1 (5 bases). V dropped 0 bases and J dropped 4 bases, with 9 bases sitting between them. Germline assignment: CDR1 GTSNPN and CDR2 SVGIG (reference sequence). The CDR3 spans 13 residues. The CDR3 DNA reads as TGTGCCTGGAGTGTAACGGGGGGCACTGAAGCTTTCTTT. It is translated as CAWSVTGGTEAFF. Together with reference TRBV30 and TRBJ1-1, the CDR3 gives the full variable domain: SQTIHQWPATLVQPVGSPLSLECTVEGTSNPNLYWYRQAAGRGLQLLFYSVGIGQISSEVPQNLSASRPQDRQFILSSKKLLLSDSGFYLCAWSVTGGTEAFFGQGTRLTVV.

This clone was observed a few times. The chain recombines TRBV11-2 with TRBJ1-5, with 11 nucleotides matching TRBD1. Germline-derived CDR1 and CDR2 are SGHAT and FQNNGV. The CDR3 totals 15 residues. V gave up 5 bases and J gave up 5 bases; unmatched junction bases: 5. CDR3 residues: CASSAGTGGDQPQHF. CDR3 nucleotides: TGTGCCAGCAGCGCCGGGACAGGGGGGGATCAGCCCCAGCATTTT.

The V call is TRBV4-1, the J call TRBJ2-5; weak D call: TRBD2 (6 bases). Trimming stripped 0 bases from V and 5 bases from J, with 25 bases between. The germline gives CDR1 MGHRA, CDR2 YSYEKL. This CDR3 has 19 residues. The CDR3 DNA sequence: TGCGCCAGCAGCCAAGAGCGGAGGGTAAGCGGCCTGGCGGGGGAGACCCAGTACTTC. Protein: CASSQERRVSGLAGETQYF.

This chain's CDR3 is CASSQAGGLSYEQYF. The CDR3 DNA follows: TGCGCCAGCAGCCAAGCGGGGGGCTTGTCCTACGAGCAGTACTTC. The rearrangement joins TRBV4-3 to TRBJ2-7; D may be TRBD2 (7 bases). The CDR3 totals 15 residues. Trimming stripped 1 base from V and 1 base from J, with 11 bases between. Germline CDR1 LGHNA, CDR2 YSLEER.

The gene calls are TRBV20-1 and TRBJ2-5; maybe TRBD2 (5 bases). Germline lookup yields CDR1 DFQATT and CDR2 SNEGSKA (reference sequence). This CDR3 has 11 residues. The V end was cut by 6 bases, the J end by 5 bases, with 10 bases between. The CDR3 sequence: CSAQRGETQYF. In DNA form, the CDR3 reads TGCAGTGCCCAAAGAGGGGAGACCCAGTACTTC.

V and J are TRBV10-3 and TRBJ2-2, with D hard to call. From germline, CDR1 is ENHRY and CDR2 SYGVKD. This CDR3 is built from 14 residues. The ends were cut back, 4 bases at V and 3 bases at J, with 9 bases in the middle. CDR3 region: CAISGWSDTGELFF. CDR3 sequence (DNA): TGTGCCATCAGTGGTTGGTCAGACACCGGGGAGCTGTTTTTT.

This clone was detected only a few times. CDR3 region: CSAAGDYGYTF. The CDR3 DNA follows: TGCAGCGCTGCTGGAGACTATGGCTACACCTTC. The V gene is TRBV29-1, the J gene TRBJ1-2; no reliable D call. V was trimmed by 7 bases and J by 3 bases, leaving 9 bases between them. This CDR3 has 11 residues. From germline, CDR1 is SQVTM and CDR2 ANQGSEA.

A few counts support this clone. The chain links TRBV29-1 to TRBJ1-1; D unclear. The V end was cut by 7 bases, the J end by 0 bases, with 6 bases between. This CDR3 comprises 11 residues. Germline CDR1 is SQVTM and CDR2 is ANQGSEA. CDR3 amino acids: CSAGVNTEAFF. The CDR3 DNA sequence: TGCAGCGCCGGAGTGAACACTGAAGCTTTCTTT.

The chain uses TRBV5-1 and TRBJ2-7, with D perhaps TRBD2 (6 bases). The V end was cut by 0 bases, the J end by 2 bases, with 15 bases between. Germline CDR1 SGHRS, CDR2 YFSETQ. This CDR3 is 16 amino acids long. The CDR3 loop is CASSLGLVPVAYEQYF. DNA for the CDR3: TGCGCCAGCAGCTTGGGACTAGTCCCTGTGGCCTACGAGCAGTACTTC.

The chain employs TRBV25-1 and TRBJ1-1, with D maybe TRBD1 (6 bases). CDR1 is MGHDK, CDR2 SYGVNS, per germline. The CDR3 consists of 14 residues. Trimming left V 3 bases short and J 0 bases short, with 8 bases between. The CDR3 region has the DNA TGTGCCAGCAGTGACGGGACATTGAACACTGAAGCTTTCTTT. Translating it yields CASSDGTLNTEAFF.

This sequence joins TRBV7-2 and TRBJ1-2, with 7 bases that match TRBD1. CDR1 is SGHTA, CDR2 FQGNSA, per germline. The CDR3 has 15 amino acids. After removal of 3 bases from V and 2 bases from J, the junction contained 6 bases not matched to a gene. The CDR3 coding sequence is TGTGCCAGCAGCTTGTGGGGACAGTCCAACTATGGCTACACCTTC. It encodes CASSLWGQSNYGYTF.

J is TRBJ2-1 and V is TRBV29-1; the match to TRBD1 covers 8 bases. This CDR3 contains 16 residues. V lost 4 bases and J lost 6; bases outside the gene matches: 14. From germline, CDR1 is SQVTM and CDR2 ANQGSEA. The CDR3: CSVGGVTGGLTNEQFF. Written as DNA, the CDR3 is TGCAGCGTTGGGGGTGTTACAGGGGGTTTGACCAATGAGCAGTTCTTC.

This chain joins TRBV7-2 and TRBJ1-2, with unresolved D. This CDR3 region has 12 residues. Germline loops: CDR1 SGHTA, CDR2 FQGNSA. V lost 10 bases to trimming and J lost 4 bases, with 13 bases between them. This CDR3 reads CATSPGGYGYTF. CDR3 coding DNA: TGTGCCACCTCACCCGGTGGCTATGGCTACACCTTC.

This clone was seen a few times. This chain connects TRBV7-2 to TRBJ2-2; possibly TRBD1 for D (6 bases). The CDR3 covers 15 residues. Germline V gene data show CDR1 as SGHTA and CDR2 as FQGNSA. V gave up 3 bases and J gave up 6 bases, with 14 bases separating them. The CDR3 spells CASSLDSLVPGELFF. The CDR3 coding sequence is TGTGCCAGCAGCTTGGACAGTCTGGTTCCCGGGGAGCTGTTTTTT.

This clone was counted a few times. This rearrangement joins TRBV11-2 to TRBJ1-2, with TRBD1 identical over 8 bases. The V gene end was trimmed by 3 bases and the J gene end by 0 bases; junction bases not matched to a gene: 0. The CDR3 spans 14 residues. Germline-derived CDR1 and CDR2 are SGHAT and FQNNGV. In nucleotides, the CDR3 is TGTGCCAGCAGCTTGACAGGGGCTAACTATGGCTACACCTTC. It encodes CASSLTGANYGYTF.

The J gene is TRBJ1-1, the V gene TRBV9; the D gene is possibly TRBD1 (5 bases). The germline V and J ends were trimmed by 3 bases and 0 bases, with 18 bases remaining between them. The CDR3 sequence is 17 residues long. Germline-derived CDR1 and CDR2 are SGDLS and YYNGEE. The CDR3, as DNA: TGTGCCAGCAGCGGCAGCTTTAGGGACCCTCTGAACACTGAAGCTTTCTTT. Translated, it gives CASSGSFRDPLNTEAFF.

This clone was recorded a few times. The chain carries TRBV7-9 and TRBJ1-1, with D unclear. Germline loops: CDR1 SEHNR, CDR2 FQNEAQ (reference sequence). This CDR3 is 11 amino acids long. Trimming stripped 2 bases from V and 7 bases from J, with 5 bases between. The CDR3 reads CASSLPDEAFF. The CDR3 region has the DNA TGTGCCAGCAGCTTACCCGATGAAGCTTTCTTT.

The rearrangement links TRBV25-1 to TRBJ1-2, with 8 bases fitting TRBD1. Germline-derived CDR1 and CDR2 are MGHDK and SYGVNS. Trimming removed 6 bases from V and 4 bases from J; junction bases left unmatched: 4. This CDR3 has 13 amino acids. Written as DNA, the CDR3 is TGTGCCAGCAGCCTTGACAGGGGCTATGGCTACACCTTC. Amino acids: CASSLDRGYGYTF.